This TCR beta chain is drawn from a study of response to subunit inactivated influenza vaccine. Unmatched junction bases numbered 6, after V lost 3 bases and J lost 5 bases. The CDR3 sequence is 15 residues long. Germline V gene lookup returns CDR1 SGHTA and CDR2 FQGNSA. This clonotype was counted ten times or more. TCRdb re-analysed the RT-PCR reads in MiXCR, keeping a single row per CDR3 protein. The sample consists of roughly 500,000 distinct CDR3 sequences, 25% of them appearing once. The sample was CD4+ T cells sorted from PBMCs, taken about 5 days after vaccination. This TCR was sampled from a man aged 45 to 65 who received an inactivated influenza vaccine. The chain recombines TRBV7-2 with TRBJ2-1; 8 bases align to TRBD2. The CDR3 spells CASSFAAGVDNEQFF. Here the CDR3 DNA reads TGTGCCAGCAGCTTTGCAGCGGGAGTTGACAATGAGCAGTTCTTC.